Listed below are T cell receptor beta chains from one sample, sequenced in a study of blood T cell repertoires in COVID-19. This table comes from immunoSEQ multiplex PCR, and its TCRdb copy is limited to in-frame clones, with some not included. The top ten hold 22% of the sample, which has about 160,000 clones, almost 85% seen once. Material for sequencing was peripheral blood. The receptors were gathered from a woman of 80 years or more with acute or convalescent COVID-19. Each CDR3 is given with its conserved first and last residue. D genes are given only for firm matches. Clone sizes are given selectively: once, few, many, or a class where the clone is expanded.

v_call	j_call	d_call	clone_size	cdr3_aa	cdr3_nt
TRBV7-2	TRBJ1-5	.	.	CASSPSGRGNRPQHF	.
TRBV5-4	TRBJ2-3	TRBD2	once	CASDHGGLAGEADTQYF	TGTGCCAGCGATCACGGGGGACTAGCGGGAGAGGCAGATACGCAGTATTTT
TRBV28	TRBJ1-2	TRBD1	.	CASSFRGGGFGGYTF	TGTGCCAGCAGTTTTAGAGGGGGCGGCTTCGGTGGCTACACCTTC
TRBV7-2	TRBJ2-3	TRBD2	once	CASSSLAGGGTDTQYF	TGTGCCAGCAGCTCATTAGCGGGAGGGGGCACAGATACGCAGTATTTT
TRBV7-9	TRBJ1-2	.	.	CASSPRANYGYTF	TGTGCCAGCAGCCCCAGGGCCAACTATGGCTACACCTTC
TRBV5-4	TRBJ1-2	TRBD1	.	CASSLGGGDYGYTF	TGTGCCAGCAGCTTGGGAGGGGGCGACTATGGCTACACCTTC
TRBV28	TRBJ2-5	.	.	CASSLRMETQYF	TGTGCCAGCAGTTTGCGGATGGAGACCCAGTACTTC
TRBV6-2/TRBV6-3	TRBJ1-1	TRBD1	.	CASSYPTGGKNTEAFF	TGTGCCAGCAGTTATCCGACAGGGGGCAAGAACACTGAAGCTTTCTTT
TRBV15	TRBJ1-5	.	.	CATSREANQPQHF	TGTGCCACCAGCAGAGAAGCCAATCAGCCCCAGCATTTT
TRBV5-4	TRBJ2-2	.	.	CASSGDFLTGELFF	TGTGCCAGCAGCGGGGACTTTCTCACCGGGGAGCTGTTTTTT
TRBV27	TRBJ1-1	.	.	CASRLGGLNTEAFF	TGTGCCAGCAGGTTAGGGGGGTTGAACACTGAAGCTTTCTTT
TRBV6-5	TRBJ2-7	TRBD1	.	CASSYGTGGSDEQYF	TGTGCCAGCAGTTACGGGACAGGGGGCTCCGACGAGCAGTACTTC
TRBV24-1	TRBJ2-7	.	once	CATSDLQIGSFFSSYEQYF	TGTGCCACCAGTGATTTGCAAATCGGGAGTTTCTTTTCCTCCTACGAGCAGTACTTC
TRBV18	TRBJ1-5	TRBD1	once	CASSPPGQGDNQPQHF	TGTGCCAGCTCACCCCCGGGACAGGGGGACAATCAGCCCCAGCATTTT
TRBV7-9	TRBJ2-4	TRBD1	.	CASSLGTGQGLAKNIQYF	TGTGCCAGCAGCTTAGGAACGGGACAGGGATTAGCCAAAAACATTCAGTACTTC
TRBV5-6	TRBJ2-1	TRBD2	.	CASSFLAGDAYNEQFF	TGTGCCAGCAGCTTCCTAGCGGGAGATGCCTACAATGAGCAGTTCTTC
TRBV12-5	TRBJ2-2	TRBD1	many	CASGGDSNTGELFF	TGTGCTAGTGGTGGGGACAGTAACACCGGGGAGCTGTTTTTT
TRBV2	TRBJ2-2	TRBD1	.	CASKQDRGHVELFF	TGTGCCAGCAAACAGGACAGGGGGCATGTGGAGCTGTTTTTT
TRBV28	TRBJ1-2	.	.	CASRGPLNYGYTF	TGTGCCAGCAGGGGCCCCCTGAACTATGGCTACACCTTC
TRBV9	TRBJ1-6	.	.	CASSVASRGDSPLHF	TGTGCCAGCAGCGTAGCATCCAGGGGAGATTCACCCCTCCACTTT
TRBV21-1	TRBJ2-7	.	.	CAIPQGLQSSSYEQYF	TGTGCCATTCCACAGGGACTACAGTCGAGCTCCTACGAGCAGTACTTC
TRBV6-6	TRBJ1-6	TRBD1	few	CASRPRTGLDNSPLHF	TGTGCCAGCAGACCTCGGACAGGGTTAGATAATTCACCCCTCCACTTT
TRBV24-1	TRBJ1-1	.	few	CATSDFCQGNEAFF	TGTGCCACCAGTGATTTCTGTCAGGGTAATGAAGCTTTCTTT
TRBV6-6	TRBJ2-1	.	once	CASSHRRGNNEQFF	TGTGCCAGCAGCCATCGGAGGGGTAACAATGAGCAGTTCTTC
TRBV24-1	TRBJ2-3	.	.	CATSAGGSTDTQYF	TGTGCCACCAGTGCGGGCGGGAGCACAGATACGCAGTATTTT
TRBV3-1/TRBV3-2	TRBJ1-2	TRBD1	.	CASSDRDRGYGYTF	TGTGCCAGCAGCGACCGGGACAGAGGCTATGGCTACACCTTC
TRBV29-1	TRBJ2-1	TRBD2	.	CSVAGLAVYNEQFF	TGCAGCGTCGCAGGACTAGCGGTCTACAATGAGCAGTTCTTC
TRBV28	TRBJ1-2	.	.	CASSSKNYGYTF	TGTGCCAGCAGTAGCAAAAACTATGGCTACACCTTC
TRBV18	TRBJ2-5	TRBD1	.	CASSPGTGGKETQYF	TGTGCCAGCTCGCCCGGGACAGGGGGTAAAGAGACCCAGTACTTC
TRBV6-5	TRBJ2-7	.	.	CASIRAPGQNEQYF	TGTGCCAGCATTAGGGCCCCCGGACAAAACGAGCAGTACTTC
TRBV12-5	TRBJ2-7	TRBD1	.	CASGLQGAYEQYF	TGTGCTAGTGGTTTACAGGGGGCCTACGAGCAGTACTTC
TRBV6-5	TRBJ1-4	TRBD1	.	CASRGQGWYEKLFF	TGTGCCAGCAGAGGACAGGGGTGGTATGAAAAACTGTTTTTT
TRBV7-9	TRBJ1-1	.	few	CASSLLESTETFF	TGTGCCAGCAGCTTGTTAGAATCCACTGAAACTTTCTTT
TRBV13	TRBJ1-1	TRBD1	.	CASSLGTGEGTEAFF	TGTGCCAGCAGCTTAGGGACAGGGGAAGGCACTGAAGCTTTCTTT
TRBV20-1	TRBJ2-1	.	.	CSASSSPNYNEQFF	TGCAGTGCTAGTTCTAGCCCAAACTACAATGAGCAGTTCTTC
TRBV9	TRBJ2-7	TRBD2	.	CASSVRGESSYEQYF	TGTGCCAGCAGCGTACGGGGGGAGAGCTCCTACGAGCAGTACTTC
TRBV11-2	TRBJ2-1	.	.	CASSLVTRRDNEQFF	TGTGCCAGCAGCTTAGTTACACGGAGGGACAATGAGCAGTTCTTC
TRBV6-5	TRBJ2-7	TRBD1	.	CACGQGVYEQYF	TGTGCCTGCGGACAGGGGGTATACGAGCAGTACTTC
TRBV9	TRBJ1-2	TRBD1	.	CASSPSTGSRGYTF	TGTGCCAGCAGCCCATCGACAGGGTCGCGCGGCTACACCTTC
TRBV30	TRBJ1-1	TRBD1	.	CAWSLGQGGMNTEAFF	TGTGCCTGGAGTTTGGGACAGGGTGGCATGAACACTGAAGCTTTCTTT
TRBV9	TRBJ2-7	TRBD2	once	CASSPSASGLYEQYF	TGTGCCAGCAGCCCCTCGGCTAGCGGACTCTACGAGCAGTACTTC
TRBV2	TRBJ1-1	.	.	CASNRVGQKHTEAFF	TGTGCCAGCAACCGCGTCGGACAGAAACACACTGAAGCTTTCTTT
TRBV5-1	TRBJ2-5	TRBD1	.	CASSFPGQEETQYF	TGCGCCAGCAGCTTCCCGGGACAGGAAGAGACCCAGTACTTC
TRBV18	TRBJ2-1	TRBD1	.	CASSLAGQGSNEQFF	TGTGCCAGCTCACTCGCTGGACAGGGGAGTAATGAGCAGTTCTTC